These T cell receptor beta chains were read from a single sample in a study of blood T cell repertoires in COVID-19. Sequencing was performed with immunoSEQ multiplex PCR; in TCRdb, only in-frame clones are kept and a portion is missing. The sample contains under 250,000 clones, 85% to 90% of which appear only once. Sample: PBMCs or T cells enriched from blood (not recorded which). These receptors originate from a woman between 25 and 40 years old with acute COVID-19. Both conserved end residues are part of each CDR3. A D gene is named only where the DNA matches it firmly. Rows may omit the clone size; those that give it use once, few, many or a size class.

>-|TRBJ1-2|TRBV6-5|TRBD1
TGTGCCAGCAGCCGGACAGGGGGGTATGGCTACACCTTC
CASSRTGGYGYTF
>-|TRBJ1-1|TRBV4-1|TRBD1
TGCGCCAGCAGCCAATTTGAGGGGGACAGGGGGCGCTTGGCTTTCTTT
CASSQFEGDRGRLAFF
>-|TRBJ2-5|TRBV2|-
TGTGCCAGCAGGGCCGGACTGCAAGAGACCCAGTACTTC
CASRAGLQETQYF
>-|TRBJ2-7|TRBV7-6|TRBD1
TGTGCCAGCAGCTTAGGACAGGGGGACACCTACGAGCAGTACTTC
CASSLGQGDTYEQYF
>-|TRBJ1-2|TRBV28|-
TGTGCCAGCAGTTTTGGGGGCCCCCAGGGTTATGGCTACACCTTC
CASSFGGPQGYGYTF
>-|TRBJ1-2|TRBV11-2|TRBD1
TGTGCCAGCAGCTTAGCATTAGGGGACAGGGGAACCTATGGCTACACCTTC
CASSLALGDRGTYGYTF
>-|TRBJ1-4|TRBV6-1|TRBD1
TGTGCCAGCAGTGAAACCGGACAGGGGAATGAAAAACTGTTTTTT
CASSETGQGNEKLFF
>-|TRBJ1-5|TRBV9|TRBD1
TGTGCCAGCAGCGCAGACAGGGGAGGGGAACAGCCCCAGCATTTT
CASSADRGGEQPQHF
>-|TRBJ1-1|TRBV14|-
TGTGCCAGCAGCCGACAGCGGAACACTGAAGCTTTCTTT
CASSRQRNTEAFF
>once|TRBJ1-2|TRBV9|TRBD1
TGTGCCAGCAGCGTAGGGTCAGGGGGCTATGGCTACACCTTC
CASSVGSGGYGYTF
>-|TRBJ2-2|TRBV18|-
TGTGCCAGCTCACCAGGAGCACAGGAACCCGGGGAGCTGTTTTTT
CASSPGAQEPGELFF
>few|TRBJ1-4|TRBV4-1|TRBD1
TGCGCCAGCAGCCATAGACAGGGGGATGAAAAACTGTTTTTT
CASSHRQGDEKLFF
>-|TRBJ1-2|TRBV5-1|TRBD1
TGCGCCAGCAGCTTGGGACCACAGGGGGCGAACTATGGCTACACCTTC
CASSLGPQGANYGYTF
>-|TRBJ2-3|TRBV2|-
TGTGCCAGCAGTGGGGTAGCGATATCACCTAGCACAGATACGCAGTATTTT
CASSGVAISPSTDTQYF
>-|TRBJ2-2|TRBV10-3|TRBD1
TGTGCCATCAGACGGACAGGGGAGACCGGGGAGCTGTTTTTT
CAIRRTGETGELFF
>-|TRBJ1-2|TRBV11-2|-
TGTGCCAGCAGCCGTCCGATGGGGGGGGCGATCTATGGCTACACCTTC
CASSRPMGGAIYGYTF
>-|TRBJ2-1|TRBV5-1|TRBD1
TGCGCCAGCAGCTCAGCGGGGACAGGGGCTAACAATGAGCAGTTCTTC
CASSSAGTGANNEQFF
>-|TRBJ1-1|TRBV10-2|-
TGCGCCAGCAGTGACCCACAGGGACGGAACACTGAAGCTTTCTTT
CASSDPQGRNTEAFF
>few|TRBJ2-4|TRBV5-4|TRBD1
TGTGCCAGCAAGGGGACAGGGGAAAACATTCAGTACTTC
CASKGTGENIQYF
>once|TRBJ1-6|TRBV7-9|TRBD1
TGTGCCAGCAGCTTAGACTGGGGGACAGTGAATTCACCCCTCCACTTT
CASSLDWGTVNSPLHF
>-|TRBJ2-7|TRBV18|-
TGTGCCAGCTCACCAGATCTCAGGGGTACCTACGAGCAGTACTTC
CASSPDLRGTYEQYF
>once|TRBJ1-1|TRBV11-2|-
TGTGCCAGCAGCGTTGCCGTGGCCACTGAAGCTTTCTTT
CASSVAVATEAFF
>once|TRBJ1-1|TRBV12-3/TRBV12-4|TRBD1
TGTGCCAGTTGGGACAGCGGCACTGAAGCTTTCTTT
CASWDSGTEAFF
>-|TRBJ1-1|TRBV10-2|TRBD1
TGCGCCAGCATGGGACAGGCGTGGGCTGAAGCTTTCTTT
CASMGQAWAEAFF
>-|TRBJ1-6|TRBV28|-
TGTGCCACCAGGGGAGAATTGCGATCACCCCTCCACTTT
CATRGELRSPLHF
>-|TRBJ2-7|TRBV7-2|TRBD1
TGTGCCAGCAGCTTAGACCCCGTCTGGACAGGGCACGAGCAGTACTTC
CASSLDPVWTGHEQYF
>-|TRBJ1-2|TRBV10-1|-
TGCGCCAGCAGTGCGGGACTGCTCTATGGCTACACCTTC
CASSAGLLYGYTF
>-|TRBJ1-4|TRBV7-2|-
TGTGCCAGCAGCTTAGCGGGGCGGCAGGTCAACGAAAAACTGTTTTTT
CASSLAGRQVNEKLFF
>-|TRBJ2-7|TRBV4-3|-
TGCGCCAGCAGCCAAGATCTCCCAGGGGCCTACGAGCAGTACTTC
CASSQDLPGAYEQYF
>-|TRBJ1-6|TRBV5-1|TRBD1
TGCGCCAGCAGCCAACAGGGGGCAGGTTCACCCCTCCACTTT
CASSQQGAGSPLHF
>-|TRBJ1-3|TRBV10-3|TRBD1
TGTGCCACCGACAGGGGGGCTGGAAACACCATATATTTT
CATDRGAGNTIYF
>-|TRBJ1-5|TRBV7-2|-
TGTGCCAGCAGCTTATCGGGTGTTAGCAATCAGCCCCAGCATTTT
CASSLSGVSNQPQHF
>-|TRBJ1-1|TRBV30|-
TGTGCCGGGCTCGCCACGGATGAAGCTTTCTTT
CAGLATDEAFF
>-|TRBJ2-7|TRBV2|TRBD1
TGTGCCAGCAGGACCTCCCCGGACAGGGTCTACGAGCAGTACTTC
CASRTSPDRVYEQYF
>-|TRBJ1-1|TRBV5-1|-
TGCGCCAGCAGCTTACAGAACACTGAAGCTTTCTTT
CASSLQNTEAFF
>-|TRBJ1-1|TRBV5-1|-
TGCGCCAGCAGTCAGTTCCCGGGATTCGCTGAAGCTTTCTTT
CASSQFPGFAEAFF
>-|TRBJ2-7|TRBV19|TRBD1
TGTGCCAGTAGCCAACCGGGACAGGGGACCTACGAGCAGTACTTC
CASSQPGQGTYEQYF
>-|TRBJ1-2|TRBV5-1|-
TGCGCCAGCAGCACAGACGGGACACCGGACCTCTATGGCTACACCTTC
CASSTDGTPDLYGYTF